This T cell receptor (beta chain) was identified during a study of blood T cell repertoires in COVID-19. Assay used: immunoSEQ multiplex PCR; TCRdb lists only in-frame clones, some missing. The table lists 220,000 or so clones, about 80% of them singletons, with roughly 2.3% in the top ten. The CDR3 contains 17 residues. Germline loops: CDR1 LGHNA, CDR2 YSLEER. V shed 0 bases, J shed 0 bases, and the junction held 1 base outside the gene matches. The sequence was obtained from an older woman with acute or convalescent COVID-19. Material: peripheral blood. This rearrangement joins TRBV4-3 to TRBJ2-6, with 8 nucleotides matching TRBD2. The CDR3 region is CASSQESGGSGANVLTF. As DNA, the CDR3 is TGCGCCAGCAGCCAAGAAAGCGGGGGCTCTGGGGCCAACGTCCTGACTTTC.